Below, 10 T cell receptor beta chains from the same sample are listed, as sequenced in a study of response to subunit inactivated influenza vaccine. One entry per CDR3 protein results from TCRdb running MiXCR on the RT-PCR reads. The sample yields about 310,000 distinct CDR3 sequences, just over 20% seen once. The specimen comprised PBMCs from blood, sampled about 19 months after vaccination. Source of these receptors: a man in his fifties or sixties who received an inactivated influenza vaccine.

This clonotype has only a few counts. The genes are TRBV19 and TRBJ1-2; D might be TRBD1 (5 bases). CDR3 length: 14 residues. V shed 5 bases and J shed 3 bases, with 13 bases lying between them. CDR1 is LNHDA and CDR2 is SQIVND in the germline V gene (reference sequence). The CDR3 DNA reads TGTGCCAGTAGTTCCGGGGCCAGGCACTATGGCTACACCTTC. It is translated as CASSSGARHYGYTF.

This clonotype was seen only a few times. The gene calls are TRBV7-6 and TRBJ1-4; TRBD1 is a possible D gene (5 bases). Germline CDR1 reads SGHVS; CDR2 reads FNYEAQ. This CDR3 spans 15 amino acids. Trimming removed 5 bases at V and 8 bases at J, with 18 bases between. The CDR3 sequence: CASSHSKGREEKLFF. CDR3 nucleotides: TGTGCCAGCAGCCATAGTAAAGGCAGGGAAGAAAAACTGTTTTTT.

The J gene is TRBJ2-3, the V gene TRBV12-3 or TRBV12-4; D may be TRBD2 (7 bases). V was pared by 10 bases and J by 1 base, with 15 bases between. The CDR3 runs 14 residues. As DNA, the CDR3 is TGTGCCATCGGCGGGGAGGGGGGCACAGATACGCAGTATTTT. Translated: CAIGGEGGTDTQYF.

The chain employs TRBV20-1 and TRBJ1-2, with D tentatively TRBD1 (5 bases). Germline V gene data show CDR1 as DFQATT and CDR2 as SNEGSKA (reference sequence). There are 13 residues in the CDR3. Trimming took 0 bases from V and 4 from J, leaving 9 bases between them. CDR3 sequence: CSARDPTGYGYTF. CDR3 coding DNA: TGCAGTGCTAGAGATCCCACAGGCTATGGCTACACCTTC.

This clonotype was found a few times. The rearrangement links TRBV27 to TRBJ2-5; D is undetermined. This CDR3 comprises 14 residues. V was cut by 0 bases and J by 7 bases, with 12 bases left in between. CDR1 MNHEY and CDR2 SMNVEV come from the germline V gene (reference sequence). The CDR3 spells CASSLSTGRGTQYF. The CDR3 nucleotides are TGTGCCAGCAGTTTATCGACTGGCAGAGGGACCCAGTACTTC.

This rearrangement joins TRBV19 to TRBJ1-1; possible D gene TRBD1, 6 bases. Trimming left V 6 bases short and J 0 bases short, with 17 bases between. The CDR3 has 16 amino acids. The germline V gene has CDR1 LNHDA and CDR2 SQIVND (reference sequence). The CDR3 coding sequence is TGTGCCAGTAGAGTTCGGCAGGGGCGTATGAACACTGAAGCTTTCTTT. Its translation is CASRVRQGRMNTEAFF.

The rearrangement uses TRBV7-2 and TRBJ1-5; D call uncertain. Trimming cost V 1 base and J 0 bases, with 7 bases left between them. Germline CDR1 reads SGHTA; CDR2 reads FQGNSA. The CDR3 consists of 15 residues. The DNA of the CDR3 is TGTGCCAGCAGCTTAGGAGCAATTAGCAATCAGCCCCAGCATTTT. Translating gives CASSLGAISNQPQHF.

The chain is built from TRBV11-2 and TRBJ2-1, with 13 bases that match TRBD2. After removal of 5 bases from V and 4 bases from J, the junction contained 17 bases not matched to a gene. In germline, CDR1 is SGHAT, CDR2 FQNNGV. The CDR3 has 20 amino acids. CDR3 DNA sequence: TGTGCCAGCAGCCCTCGGACTAGCGGGGGACCAGGGGTGAGGTACAATGAGCAGTTCTTC. It specifies CASSPRTSGGPGVRYNEQFF.

This clonotype was detected a few times. This chain uses TRBV9 with TRBJ2-3; no definite D call. V shed 1 base and J shed 2 bases, with 11 bases lying between them. The CDR3 has 15 residues. Germline CDR1 reads SGDLS; CDR2 reads YYNGEE. CDR3 residues: CASSVRGQVTDTQYF. In DNA, the CDR3 is TGTGCCAGCAGCGTACGAGGCCAGGTCACAGATACGCAGTATTTT.

The chain links TRBV18 to TRBJ1-2; D is unresolved. CDR3 length: 13 amino acids. V dropped 1 base and J dropped 4 bases, with 7 bases sitting between them. Germline V lookup: CDR1 KGHSH, CDR2 LQKENI. The CDR3 sequence is CASSPLSFYGYTF. The CDR3 nucleotides are TGTGCCAGCTCACCACTTTCGTTCTATGGCTACACCTTC.